The 26 T cell receptor beta chains reported below all come from one sample, sequenced in a study of CXCR3-negative and CXCR3-positive naive CD8 T cells. Study-wide results and caveats: More hydrophobic TRB CDR3s occurred in CXCR3-positive than in CXCR3-negative naive cells.

The antigens these receptors bind are not known. The libraries of TRB cDNA were prepared using 5' RACE with UMI labels. Each CDR3 protein gets one entry in TCRdb, which reprocessed the 5' RACE reads and gives no DNA. Recorded here are roughly 80,000 distinct CDR3 sequences; the top ten clones represent 0.55% to 0.7%. The specimen sequenced was naive CXCR3+ CD8+ T cells from blood. Subset described: CD45RO-CCR7+CD27+CD95- naive CD8+ T cells expressing CXCR3 (TNR3+). These receptors were collected from a human donor in good health. Some clones in this sample may be carry-over from other donors' samples.

The chain carries TRBV5-4 and TRBJ2-3. This CDR3 contains 14 residues. CDR1 is SGHNT, CDR2 YYREEE, per germline (reference sequence). CDR3 region: CASSLAVSTDTQYF.

The chain carries TRBV28 and TRBJ2-5; with no DNA, the TCRdb D assignment of TRBD1 cannot be verified. This CDR3 is built from 15 residues. Per germline, CDR1 MDHEN and CDR2 SYDVKM. This chain's CDR3 is CASSPGRRVRETQYF.

This chain joins TRBV14 and TRBJ2-7; TCRdb's D gene call, TRBD2, goes unchecked for lack of DNA. The CDR3 spans 15 residues. CDR1 is SGHDN, CDR2 FVKESK, per germline. CDR3 amino acids: CASSQVRGATHEQYF.

The rearrangement joins TRBV29-1 to TRBJ2-1; TCRdb outputs TRBD1, but without DNA this stays unchecked. The CDR3 sequence is 14 residues long. The germline gives CDR1 SQVTM, CDR2 ANQGSEA. The CDR3 protein is CSSRGADNYNEQFF.

The chain combines TRBV7-9 with TRBJ2-1; the D gene TCRdb calls, TRBD2, cannot be checked with no DNA. The CDR3 is made up of 15 amino acids. Germline values: CDR1 SEHNR, CDR2 FQNEAQ (reference sequence). CDR3 region: CASSARDNAYNEQFF.

This rearrangement joins TRBV11-2 to TRBJ2-7; the TRBD1 assignment by TCRdb is unverifiable without DNA. Germline lookup yields CDR1 SGHAT and CDR2 FQNNGV. This CDR3 has 14 residues. The CDR3 protein is CASSFGGQGYEQYF.

The rearrangement uses TRBV12-3 or TRBV12-4 and TRBJ1-2. The CDR3 loop spans 13 amino acids. Here the CDR3 reads CASSLGAGRGYTF.

V usage is TRBV15 and J usage is TRBJ2-1; the TRBD2 assignment by TCRdb is unverifiable without DNA. Per the germline V gene, CDR1 is LNHNV and CDR2 is YYDKDF (reference sequence). The CDR3 runs to 18 residues. The CDR3 loop is CATSRDRDSPSSYNEQFF.

This chain connects TRBV29-1 to TRBJ2-7; TCRdb outputs TRBD2, but without DNA this stays unchecked. Germline CDR1 is SQVTM and CDR2 is ANQGSEA. The CDR3 loop spans 12 amino acids. The CDR3: CSVLGGVYEQYF.

The chain carries TRBV29-1 and TRBJ2-3. Germline assignment: CDR1 SQVTM and CDR2 ANQGSEA. The CDR3 is 15 residues long. The chain's CDR3 is CSVEGGSAMVDTQYF.

The rearrangement uses TRBV20-1 and TRBJ2-1; TCRdb calls TRBD2, which cannot be checked without DNA. From germline, CDR1 is DFQATT and CDR2 SNEGSKA (reference sequence). CDR3 length: 18 residues. CDR3 amino acids: CSARVGTSGVPTFNEQFF.

The chain links TRBV2 to TRBJ2-7; TCRdb selects TRBD2, and the lack of DNA leaves this call unchecked. Germline V gene lookup returns CDR1 SNHLY and CDR2 FYNNEI. The CDR3 runs to 14 residues. The CDR3 loop is CASSETNQSYEQYF.

CDR3 sequence reads: CASSARARLGTDTDTQYF. The chain recombines TRBV5-1 with TRBJ2-3; TCRdb names TRBD1, which stays unverified in the absence of DNA. Germline CDR1 is SGHRS and CDR2 is YFSETQ. This CDR3 is 18 amino acids long.

The V gene is TRBV7-6, the J gene TRBJ2-5. This CDR3 region has 15 residues. Germline values: CDR1 SGHVS, CDR2 FNYEAQ. CDR3 in amino acids: CASSLARSLSETQYF.

The rearrangement uses TRBV12-5 and TRBJ2-2; no DNA is available, so the TRBD1 call from TCRdb remains unchecked. Germline V lookup: CDR1 LGHNT, CDR2 FRNRAP. The CDR3 contains 15 residues. The CDR3: CASGESFRGTGELFF.

The rearrangement links TRBV29-1 to TRBJ2-2; TCRdb returns TRBD1, unconfirmable since there is no DNA. Germline CDR1 SQVTM, CDR2 ANQGSEA. This CDR3 comprises 13 residues. The chain's CDR3 is CSVVEGYTGELFF.

The J gene is TRBJ2-1, the V gene TRBV7-6. Germline V gives CDR1 SGHVS, CDR2 FNYEAQ. The CDR3 spans 15 residues. The CDR3 here is CASSYGGAAYNEQFF.

V usage is TRBV20-1 and J usage is TRBJ2-7. The CDR3 totals 12 residues. Germline lookup yields CDR1 DFQATT and CDR2 SNEGSKA (reference sequence). CDR3 protein: CSARDPPYEQYF.

The V call is TRBV6-1, the J call TRBJ1-1; TCRdb's D gene call, TRBD1, goes unchecked for lack of DNA. The CDR3 is 13 residues long. Looked up from germline, CDR1 is MNHNS and CDR2 is SASEGT. CDR3 sequence reads: CASIDPLSTEAFF.

V and J are TRBV28 and TRBJ1-1. The germline gives CDR1 MDHEN, CDR2 SYDVKM. The CDR3 sequence is 12 residues long. Here the CDR3 reads CAILRAGREAFF.

The chain uses TRBV7-9 and TRBJ2-7; no DNA is available, so the TRBD1 call from TCRdb remains unchecked. Germline V gene lookup returns CDR1 SEHNR and CDR2 FQNEAQ (reference sequence). The CDR3 contains 15 residues. This chain's CDR3 is CASSLVAEQENEQYF.

The chain combines TRBV9 with TRBJ1-1; no DNA is available, so the TRBD1 call from TCRdb remains unchecked. The CDR3 is made up of 15 amino acids. Germline V gene sequence: CDR1 SGDLS, CDR2 YYNGEE. CDR3: CASSVGVGPAFEAFF. The variable domain in full, completed from reference TRBV9 and TRBJ1-1, reads DSGVTQTPKHLITATGQRVTLRCSPRSGDLSVYWYQQSLDQGLQFLIQYYNGEERAKGNILERFSAQQFPDLHSELNLSSLELGDSALYFCASSVGVGPAFEAFFGQGTRLTVV.

This rearrangement joins TRBV6-5 to TRBJ2-3. CDR3 length equals 16 residues. Germline V CDR1 and CDR2: MNHEY, SVGAGI. CDR3 sequence: CASSSSTAHSTDTQYF.

J is TRBJ1-1 and V is TRBV7-9; absent DNA, TCRdb's TRBD1 call cannot be checked. CDR1 is SEHNR and CDR2 is FQNEAQ in the germline V gene (reference sequence). The CDR3 is made up of 14 amino acids. CDR3 sequence: CASSLMGVGTEAFF. Full variable domain (rest looked up from reference TRBV7-9 and TRBJ1-1): DTGVSQNPRHKITKRGQNVTFRCDPISEHNRLYWYRQTLGQGPEFLTYFQNEAQLEKSRLLSDRFSAERPKGSFSTLEIQRTEQGDSAMYLCASSLMGVGTEAFFGQGTRLTVV.

This rearrangement joins TRBV12-5 to TRBJ2-2; the D call from TCRdb, TRBD1, cannot be confirmed without DNA. Germline V gives CDR1 LGHNT, CDR2 FRNRAP. The length of the CDR3 is 15 residues. Here the CDR3 reads CASGLHRENTGELFF.

The chain combines TRBV12-3 or TRBV12-4 with TRBJ1-1; with no DNA, the TCRdb D assignment of TRBD1 cannot be verified. The CDR3 totals 12 residues. The CDR3 is CASSEGIRRAFF.